These T cell receptor beta chains were read from a single sample in a study of blood T cell repertoires in COVID-19. Only in-frame clones appear in the TCRdb table, and some are missing; sequencing was by immunoSEQ multiplex PCR. This table holds fewer than 350,000 clones, roughly 90% found once. Sequences were obtained from peripheral blood. The receptors here all came from a woman aged 30 to 39 with COVID-19, enrolled during active disease. The CDR3 runs from the conserved cysteine through the conserved F or W. D genes are given only for firm matches. Some rows have no size entry. The others give once, few or many, or a class for an expanded clone.

J,size,V,D,DNA,CDR3
TRBJ2-5,.,TRBV7-3,.,TGTGCCAGCAGCTTAACTCCCCCCCAAGGAGGACCCGGCGAGACCCAGTACTTC,CASSLTPPQGGPGETQYF
TRBJ2-5,.,TRBV27,.,TGTGCCAGCAGTTCAGGCCAAGAGACCCAGTACTTC,CASSSGQETQYF
TRBJ2-1,.,TRBV7-2,TRBD2,TGTGCCAGCAGCGCTCAAGCGGGGTTGGATGAGCAGTTCTTC,CASSAQAGLDEQFF
TRBJ2-1,.,TRBV7-6,.,TGTGCCAGCAGCCCTCTGAGCTCCTACAATGAGCAGTTCTTC,CASSPLSSYNEQFF
TRBJ1-4,.,TRBV30,TRBD1,TGTGCCTGGAGTCCGAAGACAGGGGGCGGTGAAAAACTGTTTTTT,CAWSPKTGGGEKLFF
TRBJ1-2,.,TRBV28,.,TGTGCCAGCAGTTTACGGGAATATGGCTACACCTTC,CASSLREYGYTF
TRBJ1-1,.,TRBV19,TRBD1,TGTGCCAGTAGTATAGTGAACAGGGGAGAAACTGAAGCTTTCTTT,CASSIVNRGETEAFF
TRBJ2-7,.,TRBV11-3,.,TGTGCCAGCAGCTTTGGGGGCGGCGTTGGCTACGAGCAGTACTTC,CASSFGGGVGYEQYF
TRBJ2-5,.,TRBV2,TRBD2,TGTGCCAGCAGAGTCTTGACTAGCAGAGAGACCCAGTACTTC,CASRVLTSRETQYF
TRBJ2-7,.,TRBV5-4,TRBD1,TGTGCCAGCAGAACAAGACAGGGGGCACGACCTAGTGCTTTCTACGAGCAGTACTTC,CASRTRQGARPSAFYEQYF
TRBJ1-1,.,TRBV29-1,.,TGCAGCCTGAGGGTGAACACTGAAGCTTTCTTT,CSLRVNTEAFF
TRBJ1-4,once,TRBV4-1,.,TGCGCCAGCAGCCAGGTAACAGGGAGTAATGAAAAACTGTTTTTT,CASSQVTGSNEKLFF
TRBJ2-2,.,TRBV5-4,TRBD2,TGTGCCAGCAGCACGGGACTAGCGGGGGTCACCGGGGAGCTGTTTTTT,CASSTGLAGVTGELFF
TRBJ2-5,.,TRBV15,TRBD2,TGTGCCACCAGCAGACGGACTAGCGGGATCGAGACCCAGTACTTC,CATSRRTSGIETQYF
TRBJ2-7,.,TRBV30,.,TGTGCCTGGAGTGAAGGGGACACCTACGAGCAGTACTTC,CAWSEGDTYEQYF
TRBJ2-7,.,TRBV28,TRBD2,TGTGCCAGCAGTTTATATGGGAGCGGGACTACCTACGAGCAGTACTTC,CASSLYGSGTTYEQYF
TRBJ2-7,.,TRBV10-2,TRBD1,TGCGCCAGCAGTGATATTGGACAGGGGGCCTACGAGCAGTACTTC,CASSDIGQGAYEQYF
TRBJ2-2,.,TRBV2,TRBD2,TGTGCCATCCAAAGTGGACTAGCGGGAACCGGGGAGCTGTTTTTT,CAIQSGLAGTGELFF
TRBJ2-1,.,TRBV6-5,TRBD2,TGTGCCAGCGCTCGGACTAGCAGTGATGAGCAGTTCTTC,CASARTSSDEQFF
TRBJ1-5,once,TRBV19,.,TGTGCCAGTAGGCTGGAGGGCGGCAATCAGCCCCAGCATTTT,CASRLEGGNQPQHF
TRBJ2-7,.,TRBV30,.,TGTGCCTGGGCCAGCGGATACGAGCAGTACTTC,CAWASGYEQYF
TRBJ1-3,.,TRBV5-6,.,TGTGCCAGCAGCTTGGCCCGACAGGCTGGAAACACCATATATTTT,CASSLARQAGNTIYF
TRBJ1-4,.,TRBV6-6,.,TGTGCCAGCAGCAGGGTCCGGGAAAAACTGTTTTTT,CASSRVREKLFF
TRBJ2-7,once,TRBV6-4,TRBD2,TGTGCCAGCAGTGCAGGACTAGCGGGAGGGCCAGAAGAGCAGTACTTC,CASSAGLAGGPEEQYF
TRBJ1-1,.,TRBV5-1,.,TGCGCCAGCAGCTTCGAGACAATCACTGAAGCTTTCTTT,CASSFETITEAFF
TRBJ1-1,.,TRBV11-2,.,TGTGCCAGCAGCTTAGCGGGGGGGAGGGAAGCTTTCTTT,CASSLAGGREAFF
TRBJ2-7,once,TRBV30,TRBD1,TGTGCCTGGAGTGGGGGACAGGCCTACGAGCAGTACTTC,CAWSGGQAYEQYF
TRBJ2-7,.,TRBV10-3,.,TGTGCCATCAGTTCCGACTCATTCAACTACGAGCAGTACTTC,CAISSDSFNYEQYF
TRBJ2-4,.,TRBV28,TRBD2,TGTGCCAGCAGTTCCATTAGCGGGCGGGTAAACATTCAGTACTTC,CASSSISGRVNIQYF
TRBJ1-1,once,TRBV7-9,.,TGTGCCAGCAGCTTACAGGGCCGTAGTACTGAAGCTTTCTTT,CASSLQGRSTEAFF
TRBJ1-5,.,TRBV7-2,TRBD1,TGTGCCAGCAGCTTAGTCTCCGGGACAGGGGGACGACAGCCCCAGCATTTT,CASSLVSGTGGRQPQHF
TRBJ2-2,.,TRBV19,TRBD2,TGTGCCAGTAGTAAGGGACTAGCGGGAAACACCGGGGAGCTGTTTTTT,CASSKGLAGNTGELFF
TRBJ1-3,.,TRBV9,TRBD1,TGTGCCAGCAGCCCGGGACAGACTACTGGAAACACCATATATTTT,CASSPGQTTGNTIYF
TRBJ2-3,.,TRBV11-2,TRBD2,TGTGCCAGCAGCTTACTAGCGGGAGGTAGGGCAGATACGCAGTATTTT,CASSLLAGGRADTQYF
TRBJ1-1,.,TRBV7-2,.,TGTGCCAGCAGCGAGAGCCTGAACACTGAAGCTTTCTTT,CASSESLNTEAFF
TRBJ2-5,.,TRBV5-1,TRBD1,TGCGCCAGCAGCTTGGGGACAGGCGAGTACCAAGAGACCCAGTACTTC,CASSLGTGEYQETQYF
TRBJ2-2,once,TRBV2,TRBD1,TGTGCCAGCAGTTCACAGGGGGCGGGCGGGGAGCTGTTTTTT,CASSSQGAGGELFF